This is a list of T cell receptor beta chains from one sample in a study of beta chain features in type 1 diabetes. Clones were read by immunoSEQ multiplex PCR, and TCRdb kept only the in-frame ones, dropping some. The table lists roughly 500,000 clones, roughly 10% of them singletons, with 0.045% to 0.06% in the top ten. Material: naive CD4+ T cells from blood. Receptor source: a young woman in good health. CDR3s include the opening cysteine and the closing phenylalanine or tryptophan. A D gene is named only where the DNA matches it firmly. Clone size is given for some rows only: seen once, a few or many times, or a class if the clone is expanded.

clone size	D gene	V gene	J gene	CDR3 DNA	CDR3 protein
many	-	TRBV25-1	TRBJ2-7	TGTGCCAGCAGTGAAGGAGTCGAGCAGTACTTC	CASSEGVEQYF
few	-	TRBV29-1	TRBJ2-7	TGCAGCGGTTCCGTTGGGAGCTACGAGCAGTACTTC	CSGSVGSYEQYF
-	-	TRBV28	TRBJ1-2	TGTGCCAGCAGTTTTCAGGCTGGCTATGGCTACACCTTC	CASSFQAGYGYTF
few	-	TRBV5-6	TRBJ2-1	TGTGCCAGCAGCTTGACCGGTCCTGCGTCGGGGGAGCAGTTCTTC	CASSLTGPASGEQFF
few	-	TRBV10-3	TRBJ2-5	TGTGCCATCCAGGGGCGCGGAGGAGAGACCCAGTACTTC	CAIQGRGGETQYF
few	-	TRBV15	TRBJ2-3	TGTGCCACCAGCAGACCCCCTGGACTGGGTATCCCAAGTACGCAGTATTTT	CATSRPPGLGIPSTQYF
-	TRBD1	TRBV27	TRBJ1-2	TGTGCCAGCAGTTTTCGACAGGGATATGGCTACACCTTC	CASSFRQGYGYTF
-	-	TRBV29-1	TRBJ1-1	TGCAGCGTTAAGAATCAGGGTCCCTGGGTCGCTGAAGCTTTCTTT	CSVKNQGPWVAEAFF
few	TRBD1	TRBV5-4	TRBJ1-2	TGTGCCAGCACACTGCAGGACAGGGCTTTATATGGCTACACCTTC	CASTLQDRALYGYTF
few	-	TRBV18	TRBJ1-1	TGTGCCAGCTCCGCCCGGCGGGAGGAAGCTTTCTTT	CASSARREEAFF
few	-	TRBV19	TRBJ1-2	TGTGCCAGTAGCGACCCCAGGACAGCCTATGGCTACACCTTC	CASSDPRTAYGYTF
-	-	TRBV5-1	TRBJ2-5	TGCGCCAGCGGAGCGGGGACAGCTCAAGAGACCCAGTACTTC	CASGAGTAQETQYF
few	TRBD2	TRBV30	TRBJ2-2	TGTGCCTGGGAGACTAGCGGGAGGTCCGGGGAGCTGTTTTTT	CAWETSGRSGELFF
few	-	TRBV7-2	TRBJ2-7	TGTGCCAGCAGCTTAGCCTCCGGGGTTGCGGGGGAGCAGTACTTC	CASSLASGVAGEQYF
-	-	TRBV7-2	TRBJ2-1	TGTGCCAGCAGCTTACGCGGGGCAGGGACCTACAATGAGCAGTTCTTC	CASSLRGAGTYNEQFF
-	-	TRBV5-4	TRBJ1-1	TGTGCCAGCAGCCACAAAGACAGGACTAACACTGAAGCTTTCTTT	CASSHKDRTNTEAFF
-	TRBD1	TRBV5-6	TRBJ2-5	TGTGCCAGCAGCTGGCGACAGGGGACAGAGACCCAGTACTTC	CASSWRQGTETQYF
-	-	TRBV18	TRBJ1-5	TGTGCCAGCTCACGGCAGGATAGCAATCAGCCCCAGCATTTT	CASSRQDSNQPQHF
-	-	TRBV7-9	TRBJ2-5	TGTGCCAGCAGCTTAGCCAAGACAGAGAAAGAGACCCAGTACTTC	CASSLAKTEKETQYF
-	-	TRBV5-4	TRBJ1-2	TGTGCCAGCAGCTTGGAGGGTTATGGCTACACCTTC	CASSLEGYGYTF
few	-	TRBV19	TRBJ2-2	TGTGCCAGTATGTGGAACACTCACACCGGGGAGCTGTTTTTT	CASMWNTHTGELFF
-	TRBD2	TRBV5-1	TRBJ2-3	TGCGCCAGCAGCTTGTGGAATAGCGGGGGGGCCGAGGGCACAGATACGCAGTATTTT	CASSLWNSGGAEGTDTQYF
few	-	TRBV7-3	TRBJ2-6	TGTGCCAGCAGCTTAATAGCGTCCGCTGGGGCCAACGTCCTGACTTTC	CASSLIASAGANVLTF
few	-	TRBV9	TRBJ2-3	TGTGCCAGCAGCGTAGACGCCAGCACAGATACGCAGTATTTT	CASSVDASTDTQYF
-	-	TRBV5-1	TRBJ2-5	TGCGCCAGCAGCGTCCAGGGGATGGGGGAGACCCAGTACTTC	CASSVQGMGETQYF
-	-	TRBV7-3	TRBJ2-3	TGTGCCAGCAGCTTGGAGGGCCGGGCACCAGATACGCAGTATTTT	CASSLEGRAPDTQYF
few	-	TRBV28	TRBJ2-3	TGTGCCAGCACCGCTGTCATAACAGATACGCAGTATTTT	CASTAVITDTQYF
few	TRBD2	TRBV7-3	TRBJ2-3	TGTGCCAGCAGCTTAAGGGACTACACAGATACGCAGTATTTT	CASSLRDYTDTQYF
few	-	TRBV14	TRBJ1-2	TGTGCCAGCAGCCGGCCGGAGGGTGGCTACACCTTC	CASSRPEGGYTF
-	TRBD2	TRBV7-3	TRBJ2-1	TGTGCCAGCAGCAACGGACTAGCCTACTACAATGAGCAGTTCTTC	CASSNGLAYYNEQFF
few	-	TRBV10-3	TRBJ2-5	TGTGCCATCAGTGAGCAAGAGACCCAGTACTTC	CAISEQETQYF
many	-	TRBV13	TRBJ2-2	TGTGCCAGCAGCTTATGGGGTCGGGAGCTGTTTTTT	CASSLWGRELFF
few	-	TRBV30	TRBJ1-3	TGTGCCTGGAGTGCAGGGATCTCTGGAAACACCATATATTTT	CAWSAGISGNTIYF
-	TRBD2	TRBV29-1	TRBJ2-1	TGCAGCGTCGCCGGGACTAGCGCCTCCTACAATGAGCAGTTCTTC	CSVAGTSASYNEQFF
-	-	TRBV29-1	TRBJ1-2	TGCAGCGTTGCATCGGGGAATTCCGGCTACACCTTC	CSVASGNSGYTF
-	-	TRBV27	TRBJ2-1	TGTGCCAGCACTCAGACAGGTGGCTACAATGAGCAGTTCTTC	CASTQTGGYNEQFF
few	-	TRBV29-1	TRBJ2-1	TGCAGCGTTGAGGTAGATTATGAGCAGTTCTTC	CSVEVDYEQFF
few	-	TRBV10-3	TRBJ2-7	TGTGCCATCAGAACTACTAGCTACGAGCAGTACTTC	CAIRTTSYEQYF
-	TRBD1	TRBV29-1	TRBJ2-5	TGCAGCGTTGAGGCGACAGGGGCAAGAGATGCCCAGTACTTC	CSVEATGARDAQYF
few	-	TRBV23-1	TRBJ2-3	TGCGCCAGCAACTCAACTTCTCGGGATACGCAGTATTTT	CASNSTSRDTQYF
-	-	TRBV11-2	TRBJ2-5	TGTGCCAGCAGCTTAAGGGGGGCCCAAGAGACCCAGTACTTC	CASSLRGAQETQYF
few	TRBD1	TRBV4-2	TRBJ1-1	TGTGCCAGCCGCAGGGGGCAGGGCACTGAAGCTTTCTTT	CASRRGQGTEAFF
-	TRBD1	TRBV2	TRBJ2-5	TGTGCCAGCAGGAAGGACAGGGGCCAAGAGACCCAGTACTTC	CASRKDRGQETQYF
-	TRBD1	TRBV28	TRBJ2-5	TGTGCCAGCAGTTTTGTGACAGGGCAAGAGACCCAGTACTTC	CASSFVTGQETQYF